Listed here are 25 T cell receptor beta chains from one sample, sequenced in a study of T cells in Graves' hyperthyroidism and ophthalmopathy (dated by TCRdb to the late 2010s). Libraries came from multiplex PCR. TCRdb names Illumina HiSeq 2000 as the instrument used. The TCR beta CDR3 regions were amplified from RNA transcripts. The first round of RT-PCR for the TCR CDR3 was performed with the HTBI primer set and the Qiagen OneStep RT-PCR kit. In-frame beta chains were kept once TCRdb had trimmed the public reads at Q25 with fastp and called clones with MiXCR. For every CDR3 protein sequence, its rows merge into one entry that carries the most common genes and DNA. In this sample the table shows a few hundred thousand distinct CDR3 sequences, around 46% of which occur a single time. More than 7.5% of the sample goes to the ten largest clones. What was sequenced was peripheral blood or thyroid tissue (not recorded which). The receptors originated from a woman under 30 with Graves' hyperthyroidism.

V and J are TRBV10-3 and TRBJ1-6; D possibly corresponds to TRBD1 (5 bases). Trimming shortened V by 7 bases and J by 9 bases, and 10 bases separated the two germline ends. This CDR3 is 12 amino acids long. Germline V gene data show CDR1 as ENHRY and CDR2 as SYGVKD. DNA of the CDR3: TGTGCCATCACCGAAGGGGTTTCACCCCTCCACTTT. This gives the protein CAITEGVSPLHF.

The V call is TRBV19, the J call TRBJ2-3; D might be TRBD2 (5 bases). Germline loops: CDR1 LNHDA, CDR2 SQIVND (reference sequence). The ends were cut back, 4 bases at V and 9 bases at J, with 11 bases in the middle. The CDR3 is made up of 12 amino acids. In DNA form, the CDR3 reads TGTGCCAGTAGTAGGACTGGCGGCACGCAGTATTTT. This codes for CASSRTGGTQYF. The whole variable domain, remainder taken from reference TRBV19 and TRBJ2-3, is DGGITQSPKYLFRKEGQNVTLSCEQNLNHDAMYWYRQDPGQGLRLIYYSQIVNDFQKGDIAEGYSVSREKKESFPLTVTSAQKNPTAFYLCASSRTGGTQYFGPGTRLTVL.

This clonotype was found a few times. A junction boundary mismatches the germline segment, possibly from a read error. The CDR3: CASSRTGVGYNEQFF. The CDR3 DNA is TGCGCCAGCAGCCGGACGGGAGTGGGTTACAATGAGCAGTTCTTC. The chain has TRBV2 and TRBJ2-1; possible D gene TRBD2, 6 bases. Germline loops: CDR1 SNHLY, CDR2 FYNNEI. The CDR3 is 15 amino acids.

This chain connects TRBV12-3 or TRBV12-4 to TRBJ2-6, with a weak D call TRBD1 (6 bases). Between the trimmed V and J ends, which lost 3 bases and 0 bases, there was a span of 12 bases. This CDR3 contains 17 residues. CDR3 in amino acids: CASSLGAGYSGANVLTF. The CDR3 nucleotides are TGTGCCAGCAGTTTGGGGGCAGGGTACTCTGGGGCCAACGTCCTGACTTTC.

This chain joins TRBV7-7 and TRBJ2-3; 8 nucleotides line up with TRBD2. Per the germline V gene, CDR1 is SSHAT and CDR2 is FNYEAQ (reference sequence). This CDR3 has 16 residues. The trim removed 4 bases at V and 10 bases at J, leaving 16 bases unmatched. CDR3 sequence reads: CASSSAPRAGVSSQYF. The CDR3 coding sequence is TGTGCCAGCAGCTCCGCCCCTCGAGCGGGAGTTTCTTCGCAGTATTTT.

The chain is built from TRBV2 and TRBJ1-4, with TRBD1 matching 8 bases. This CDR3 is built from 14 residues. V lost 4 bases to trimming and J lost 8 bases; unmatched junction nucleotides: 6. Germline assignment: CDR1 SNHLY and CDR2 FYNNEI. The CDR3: CASSGAGGGEKLFF. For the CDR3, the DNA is TGTGCCAGCAGTGGGGCAGGGGGCGGGGAAAAACTGTTTTTT. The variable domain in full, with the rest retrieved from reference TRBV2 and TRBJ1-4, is EPEVTQTPSHQVTQMGQEVILRCVPISNHLYFYWYRQILGQKVEFLVSFYNNEISEKSEIFDDQFSVERPDGSNFTLKIRSTKLEDSAMYFCASSGAGGGEKLFFGSGTQLSVL.

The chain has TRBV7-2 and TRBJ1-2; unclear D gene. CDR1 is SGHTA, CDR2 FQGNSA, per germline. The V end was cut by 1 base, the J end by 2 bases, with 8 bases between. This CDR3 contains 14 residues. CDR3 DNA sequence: TGTGCCAGCAGCTTAGTGGTCAGCAACTATGGCTACACCTTC. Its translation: CASSLVVSNYGYTF.

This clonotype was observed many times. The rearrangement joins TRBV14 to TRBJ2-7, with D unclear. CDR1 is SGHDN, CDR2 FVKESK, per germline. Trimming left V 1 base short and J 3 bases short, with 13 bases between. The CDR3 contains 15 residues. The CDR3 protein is CASSQGPQVYYEQYF. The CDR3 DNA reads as TGTGCCAGCAGCCAAGGCCCCCAGGTATACTACGAGCAGTACTTC.

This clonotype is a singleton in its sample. CDR3 DNA: TGTGCCAGCAGCTTCTCCCTGGGACAGGGGGGCAATGAGCAGTTCTTC. This encodes CASSFSLGQGGNEQFF. V is TRBV5-6 and J is TRBJ2-1; 11 bases are shared with TRBD1. Trimming cost V 2 bases and J 6 bases; bases outside gene matches: 7. This CDR3 region has 16 residues. The germline V gene encodes CDR1 SGHDT and CDR2 YYEEEE.

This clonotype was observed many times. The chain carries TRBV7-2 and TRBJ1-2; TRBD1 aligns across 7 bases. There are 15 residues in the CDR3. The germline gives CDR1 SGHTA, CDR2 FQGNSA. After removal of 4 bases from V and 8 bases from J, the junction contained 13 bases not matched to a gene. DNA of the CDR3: TGTGCCAGCAGCTCCCTTCCCGACAGGGATGGGGGCTACACCTTC. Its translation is CASSSLPDRDGGYTF.

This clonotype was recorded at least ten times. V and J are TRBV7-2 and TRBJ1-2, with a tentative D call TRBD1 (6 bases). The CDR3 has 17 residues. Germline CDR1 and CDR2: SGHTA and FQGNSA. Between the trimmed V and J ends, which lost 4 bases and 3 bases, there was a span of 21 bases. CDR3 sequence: CASSSEGGTGIDYGYTF. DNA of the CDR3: TGTGCCAGCAGCTCAGAGGGGGGCACGGGCATTGACTATGGCTACACCTTC.

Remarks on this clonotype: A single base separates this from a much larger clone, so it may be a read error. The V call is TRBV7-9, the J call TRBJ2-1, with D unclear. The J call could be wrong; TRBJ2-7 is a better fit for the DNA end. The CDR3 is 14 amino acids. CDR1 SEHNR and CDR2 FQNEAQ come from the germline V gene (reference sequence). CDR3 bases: TGTGCCAGCAGCTTTGAAGGGAACTACAATGAGCAGTACTTC. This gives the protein CASSFEGNYNEQYF.

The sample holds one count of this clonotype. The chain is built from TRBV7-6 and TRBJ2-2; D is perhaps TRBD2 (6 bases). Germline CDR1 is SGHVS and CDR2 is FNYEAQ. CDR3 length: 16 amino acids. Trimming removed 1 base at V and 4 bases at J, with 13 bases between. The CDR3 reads CASSLDREKSTGELFF. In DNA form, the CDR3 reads TGTGCCAGCAGCTTAGATCGGGAGAAAAGCACCGGGGAGCTGTTTTTT.

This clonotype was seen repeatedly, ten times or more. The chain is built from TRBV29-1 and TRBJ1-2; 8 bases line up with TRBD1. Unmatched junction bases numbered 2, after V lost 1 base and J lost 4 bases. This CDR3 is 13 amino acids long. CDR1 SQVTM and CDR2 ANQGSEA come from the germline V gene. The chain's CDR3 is CSVEGQGAYGYTF. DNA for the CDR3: TGCAGCGTTGAAGGCCAGGGGGCCTATGGCTACACCTTC.

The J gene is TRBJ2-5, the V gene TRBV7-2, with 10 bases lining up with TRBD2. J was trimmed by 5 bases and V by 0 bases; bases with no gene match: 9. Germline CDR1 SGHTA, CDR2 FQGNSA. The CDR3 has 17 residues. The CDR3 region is CASSLAGLAGVWETQYF. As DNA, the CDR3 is TGTGCCAGCAGCTTAGCGGGTCTAGCGGGAGTTTGGGAGACCCAGTACTTC.

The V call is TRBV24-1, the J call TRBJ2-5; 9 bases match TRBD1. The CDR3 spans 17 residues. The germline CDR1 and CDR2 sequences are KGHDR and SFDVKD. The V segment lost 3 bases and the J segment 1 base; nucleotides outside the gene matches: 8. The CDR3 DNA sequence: TGTGCCACCAGTGATCATGGTGGGACAGGGTCCCAAGAGACCCAGTACTTC. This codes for CATSDHGGTGSQETQYF.

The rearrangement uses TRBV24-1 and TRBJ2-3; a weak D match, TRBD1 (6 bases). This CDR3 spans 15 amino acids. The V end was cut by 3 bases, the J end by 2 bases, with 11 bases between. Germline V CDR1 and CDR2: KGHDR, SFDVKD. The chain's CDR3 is CATSDAGVNTDTQYF. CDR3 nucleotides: TGTGCCACCAGTGATGCAGGGGTCAACACAGATACGCAGTATTTT.

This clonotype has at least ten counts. CDR3 in amino acids: CASSRPGQGDTHF. The CDR3 bases are TGCGCCAGCAGCCGACCGGGACAGGGGGACACCCACTTT. The chain carries TRBV4-1 and TRBJ1-6; 11 bases are shared with TRBD1. The CDR3 spans 13 residues. Germline assignment: CDR1 MGHRA and CDR2 YSYEKL. J gave up 18 bases and V 4 bases, and 8 bases lay outside the gene matches.

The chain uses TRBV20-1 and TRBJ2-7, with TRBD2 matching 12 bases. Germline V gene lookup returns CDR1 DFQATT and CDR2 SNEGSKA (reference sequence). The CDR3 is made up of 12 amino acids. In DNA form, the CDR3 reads TGCAGGCTAGCGGGAGGGGCCTACGAGCAGTACTTC. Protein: CRLAGGAYEQYF.

The CDR3 spells CASGAGTGRDGGYTF. The CDR3 bases are TGCGCCAGCGGAGCCGGGACAGGACGGGATGGTGGCTACACCTTC. This chain joins TRBV5-1 and TRBJ1-2, with 8 bases fitting TRBD1. Germline loops: CDR1 SGHRS, CDR2 YFSETQ. V gave up 7 bases and J gave up 7 bases; unmatched junction bases: 15. The CDR3 sequence is 15 residues long.

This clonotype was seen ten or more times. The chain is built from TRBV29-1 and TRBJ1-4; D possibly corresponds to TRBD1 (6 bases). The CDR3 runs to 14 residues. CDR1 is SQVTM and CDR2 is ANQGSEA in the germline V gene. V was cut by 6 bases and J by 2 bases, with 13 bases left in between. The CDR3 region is CSVVDRSTNEKLFF. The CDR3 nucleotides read TGCAGCGTCGTAGACAGGTCCACTAATGAAAAACTGTTTTTT.

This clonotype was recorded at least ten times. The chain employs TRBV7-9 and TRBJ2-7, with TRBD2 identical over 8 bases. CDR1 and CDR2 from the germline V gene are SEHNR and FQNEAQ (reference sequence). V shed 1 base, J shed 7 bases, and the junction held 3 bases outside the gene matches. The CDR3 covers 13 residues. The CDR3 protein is CASSLVVAGEQYF. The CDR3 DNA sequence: TGTGCCAGCAGCTTAGTTGTAGCGGGGGAGCAGTACTTC.

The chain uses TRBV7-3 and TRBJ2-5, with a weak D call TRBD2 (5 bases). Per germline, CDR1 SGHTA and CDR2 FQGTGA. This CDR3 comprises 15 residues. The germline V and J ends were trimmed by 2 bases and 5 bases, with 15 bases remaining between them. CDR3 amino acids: CASSLVPLREETQYF. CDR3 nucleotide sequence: TGTGCCAGCAGCTTAGTTCCCCTGAGGGAGGAGACCCAGTACTTC.

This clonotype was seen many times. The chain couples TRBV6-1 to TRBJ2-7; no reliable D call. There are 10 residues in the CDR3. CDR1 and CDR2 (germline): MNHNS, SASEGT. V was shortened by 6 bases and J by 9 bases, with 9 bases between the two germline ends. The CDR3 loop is CASSDSLQYF. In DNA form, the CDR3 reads TGTGCCAGCAGCGATAGCTTGCAGTACTTC.

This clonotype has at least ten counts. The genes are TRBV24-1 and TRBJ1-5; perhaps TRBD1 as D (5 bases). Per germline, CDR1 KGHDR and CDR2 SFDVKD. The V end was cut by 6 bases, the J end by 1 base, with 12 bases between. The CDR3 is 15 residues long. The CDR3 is CATSPRQGSNQPQHF. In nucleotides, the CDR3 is TGTGCCACCAGTCCGCGGCAGGGCAGCAATCAGCCCCAGCATTTT.